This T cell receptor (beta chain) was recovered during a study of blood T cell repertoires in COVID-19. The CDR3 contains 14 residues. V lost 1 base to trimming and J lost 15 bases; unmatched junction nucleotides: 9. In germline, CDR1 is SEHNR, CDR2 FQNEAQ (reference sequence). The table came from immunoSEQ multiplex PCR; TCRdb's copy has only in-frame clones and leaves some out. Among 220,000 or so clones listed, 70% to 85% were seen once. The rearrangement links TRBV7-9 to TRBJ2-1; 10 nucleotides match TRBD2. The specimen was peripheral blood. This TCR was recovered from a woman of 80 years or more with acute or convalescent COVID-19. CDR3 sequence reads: CASSLEGKRGGRFF. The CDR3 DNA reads TGTGCCAGCAGCTTAGAAGGCAAGCGGGGGGGCCGGTTCTTC.